Presented here are 6 T cell receptor beta chains from one specimen sequenced in a study of T cell clonality in common variable immunodeficiency. These receptors have no identified antigens. Overall study findings and caveats: Fewer deletions and N-nucleotide insertions were reportedly seen in common variable immunodeficiency TCR beta sequences.

Repertoires were generated with immunoSEQ multiplex PCR, while TCRdb's copy carries only in-frame clones and drops some. The table lists 15,000 to 20,000 clones, no singletons, with about 14% in the top ten. Sequences were obtained from peripheral blood mononuclear cells. These receptors originate from a human donor with common variable immunodeficiency.

This clone is large in the sample. The missing CDR3 end, 3 residues past where the read stops, is filled in from the germline J gene. The chain employs TRBV7-3 and TRBJ2-1; 10 nucleotides agree with TRBD2. Unmatched junction bases numbered 5, after V lost 5 bases and J lost 7 bases. CDR3 length equals 14 residues. Germline loops: CDR1 SGHTA, CDR2 FQGTGA. CDR3 protein: CASSLAGVGNEQFF. Partial CDR3 DNA: TGTGCCAGCAGCCTAGCGGGAGTGGGGAATGAG.

This clone was found a few times. At one end, the junction sequence differs from germline, possibly due to a read error. The CDR3 end lies 3 residues beyond the end of the read and is filled in from the germline J gene. This sequence joins TRBV7-9 and TRBJ1-1; D is perhaps TRBD1 (6 bases). The CDR3 covers 12 residues. Germline CDR1 reads SEHNR; CDR2 reads FQNEAQ (reference sequence). CDR3 protein: CSSSFNRAGAFF. CDR3 bases read: TGTTCCAGCAGCTTTAACAGGGCTGGA.

There are many counts of this clone. The read gets to within 3 residues of the CDR3 end, and the germline J gene fills in the rest. This chain uses TRBV7-2 with TRBJ2-5; TRBD2 matches 8 bases. The junction had 7 bases not matched to a gene; V was cut back by 2 bases and J by 5 bases. This CDR3 spans 15 amino acids. Germline V gene data show CDR1 as SGHTA and CDR2 as FQGNSA. CDR3 DNA, as far as it was read: TGTGCCAGCAGCTTAACGAGCGGGAGTCCCGAGACC. It encodes CASSLTSGSPET. The CDR3 in its entirety is CASSLTSGSPETQYF. Based on the CDR3 plus reference TRBV7-2 and TRBJ2-5, the full variable domain is GAGVSQSPSNKVTEKGKDVELRCDPISGHTALYWYRQSLGQGLEFLIYFQGNSAPDKSGLPSDRFSAERTGGSVSTLTIQRTQQEDSAVYLCASSLTSGSPETQYFGPGTRLLVL.

This clone was seen at least ten times. The missing CDR3 end, 3 residues past where the read stops, is filled in from the germline J gene. The chain links TRBV6-2 or TRBV6-3 to TRBJ2-1; TRBD2 matches 16 bases. CDR1 and CDR2 (germline): MNHEY, SVGEGT. The CDR3 has 16 amino acids. V dropped 8 bases and J dropped 5; count of bases not matched to a gene: 6. The CDR3 sequence is CASAGTSGRGNNEQFF. Partial CDR3 DNA: TGTGCCAGCGCCGGGACTAGCGGGAGGGGGAACAATGAG.

Only a few counts were recorded for this clone. The chain's CDR3 is CASSLVPQGSNQPQHF. Incomplete CDR3 DNA: TGCGCCAGCAGCTTGGTGCCCCAGGGCTCCAATCAGCCC. This sequence joins TRBV5-1 and TRBJ1-5; the D gene is possibly TRBD1 (5 bases). The read ends 3 residues shy of where the CDR3 ends; the end is completed using the germline J gene. The CDR3 contains 16 residues. Germline CDR1 reads SGHRS; CDR2 reads YFSETQ. Trimming shortened V by 0 bases and J by 3 bases, and 13 bases separated the two germline ends.

This clone was recorded many times. With the read ending 3 residues before the CDR3 end, the germline J gene is used to fill in that end. V gene TRBV19 combines with J gene TRBJ2-7; 8 nucleotides match TRBD2. The junction had 10 bases not matched to a gene; V was cut back by 6 bases and J by 0 bases. Per germline, CDR1 LNHDA and CDR2 SQIVND (reference sequence). The length of the CDR3 is 16 residues. The DNA read from the CDR3 is TGTGCCAGTAGGGAAGGGGCAGGGACTAGCTCCTACGAG. Amino acid sequence: CASREGAGTSSYE. The whole CDR3 region reads CASREGAGTSSYEQYF.